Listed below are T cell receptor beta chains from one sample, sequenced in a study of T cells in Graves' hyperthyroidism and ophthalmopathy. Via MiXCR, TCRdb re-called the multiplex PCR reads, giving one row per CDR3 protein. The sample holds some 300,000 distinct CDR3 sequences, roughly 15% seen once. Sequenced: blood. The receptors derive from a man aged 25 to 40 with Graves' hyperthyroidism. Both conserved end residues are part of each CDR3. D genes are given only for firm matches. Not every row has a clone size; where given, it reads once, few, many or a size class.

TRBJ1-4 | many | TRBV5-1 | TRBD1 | CASSPGGQGREKLFF | TGCGCCAGCAGCCCCGGTGGACAGGGGAGGGAAAAACTGTTTTTT
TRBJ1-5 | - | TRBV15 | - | CATSRDPGPQHF | TGTGCCACCAGCAGAGATCCCGGGCCCCAGCATTTT
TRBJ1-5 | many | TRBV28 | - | CASSSIPGPNQPQHF | TGTGCCAGCAGCTCAATCCCGGGACCCAATCAGCCCCAGCATTTT
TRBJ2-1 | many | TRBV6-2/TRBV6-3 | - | CASNGLYNEQFF | TGTGCCAGCAACGGGCTCTACAATGAGCAGTTCTTC
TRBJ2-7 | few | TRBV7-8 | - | CASSLASRQTYEQYF | TGTGCCAGCAGCTTAGCGTCCAGGCAGACCTACGAGCAGTACTTC
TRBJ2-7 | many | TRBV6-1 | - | CASARTVYEQYF | TGTGCCAGCGCCCGGACAGTCTACGAGCAGTACTTC
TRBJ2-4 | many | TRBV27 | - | CASSPTTGGNIQYF | TGTGCCAGCAGCCCAACGACAGGTGGGAACATTCAGTACTTC
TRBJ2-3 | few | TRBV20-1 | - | CSARGHTDTQYF | TGCAGTGCTAGAGGACACACAGATACGCAGTATTTT
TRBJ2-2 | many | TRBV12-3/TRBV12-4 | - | CASSLRGANTGELFF | TGTGCCAGCAGTTTACGTGGGGCCAACACCGGGGAGCTGTTTTTT
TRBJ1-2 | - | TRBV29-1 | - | CSVEGSTSNYGYTF | TGCAGCGTTGAGGGGTCCACTTCTAACTATGGCTACACCTTC
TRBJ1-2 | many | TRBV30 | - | CAWSRGANYGYTF | TGTGCCTGGAGTCGGGGAGCTAACTATGGCTACACCTTC
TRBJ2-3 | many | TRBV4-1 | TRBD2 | CASSLLAGGTDTQYF | TGCGCCAGCAGCCTACTAGCGGGAGGCACAGATACGCAGTATTTT
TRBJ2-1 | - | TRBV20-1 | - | CSARDSGVFNEQFF | TGCAGTGCTAGAGATAGTGGAGTGTTCAATGAGCAGTTCTTC
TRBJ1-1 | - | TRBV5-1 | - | CASSLQAPGTEAFF | TGCGCCAGCAGCTTACAGGCGCCCGGCACTGAAGCTTTCTTT
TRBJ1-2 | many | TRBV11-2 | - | CASSLAGIDGYTF | TGTGCCAGCAGCTTAGCAGGGATAGATGGCTACACCTTC
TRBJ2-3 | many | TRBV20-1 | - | CSAEVHTDTQYF | TGCAGTGCAGAGGTCCATACAGATACGCAGTATTTT
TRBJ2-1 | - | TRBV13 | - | CASSASDNEQFF | TGTGCCAGCAGCGCCTCGGACAATGAGCAGTTCTTC
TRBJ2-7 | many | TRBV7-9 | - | CASSWDTYEQYF | TGTGCCAGCAGCTGGGATACCTACGAGCAGTACTTC
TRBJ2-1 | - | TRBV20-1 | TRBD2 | CSARPKSLPAGWSYNEQFF | TGCAGTGCTAGACCAAAAAGCCTCCCAGCGGGATGGTCCTACAATGAGCAGTTCTTC
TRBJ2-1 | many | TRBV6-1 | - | CASRDGTYNEQFF | TGTGCCAGCAGGGACGGTACCTACAATGAGCAGTTCTTC
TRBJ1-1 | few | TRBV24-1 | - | CATSATGPMNTEAFF | TGTGCCACCAGTGCTACCGGGCCGATGAACACTGAAGCTTTCTTT
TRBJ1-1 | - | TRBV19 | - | CASRTGSNTEAFF | TGTGCCAGTAGAACAGGGTCGAACACTGAAGCTTTCTTT
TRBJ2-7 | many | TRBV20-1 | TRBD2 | CSARPGGSGLAGHEQYF | TGCAGTGCTAGACCCGGGGGCTCCGGACTAGCGGGACACGAGCAGTACTTC
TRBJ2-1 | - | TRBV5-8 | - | CASSLGARAYNEQFF | TGCGCCAGCAGCTTGGGGGCCAGGGCCTACAATGAGCAGTTCTTC
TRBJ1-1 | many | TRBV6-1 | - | CAGGGFEAFF | TGTGCCGGCGGGGGGTTTGAAGCTTTCTTT
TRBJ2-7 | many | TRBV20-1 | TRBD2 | CSARDGLAAPYEQYF | TGCAGTGCTAGAGATGGGCTAGCGGCACCCTACGAGCAGTACTTC
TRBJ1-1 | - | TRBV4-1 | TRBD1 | CASSHRGGGNTEAFF | TGCGCCAGCAGCCACCGAGGGGGCGGGAACACTGAAGCTTTCTTT
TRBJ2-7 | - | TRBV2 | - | CAKGLPLGDEQYF | TGTGCCAAGGGACTCCCTCTGGGGGACGAGCAGTACTTC
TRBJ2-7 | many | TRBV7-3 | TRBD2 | CASSPTGGDHEQYF | TGTGCCAGCAGCCCGACGGGAGGGGACCACGAGCAGTACTTC
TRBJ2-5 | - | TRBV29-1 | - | CSVEAQGGETQYF | TGCAGCGTTGAGGCTCAGGGAGGAGAGACCCAGTACTTC
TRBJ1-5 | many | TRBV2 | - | CASRLQGNQPQHF | TGTGCCAGCAGGCTCCAGGGGAATCAGCCCCAGCATTTT
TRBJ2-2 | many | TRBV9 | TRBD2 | CASSPGTSGRPGELFF | TGTGCCAGCAGCCCGGGGACTAGCGGGCGCCCGGGGGAGCTGTTTTTT
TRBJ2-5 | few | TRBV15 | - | CATSRGGYQETQYF | TGTGCCACCAGCAGAGGGGGGTACCAAGAGACCCAGTACTTC
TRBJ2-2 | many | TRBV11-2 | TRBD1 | CASRLFTGGNTGELFF | TGTGCCAGCCGCCTATTTACAGGGGGCAACACCGGGGAGCTGTTTTTT
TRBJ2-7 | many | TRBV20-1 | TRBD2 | CSASAGSEQYF | TGCAGTGCCTCAGCGGGAAGCGAGCAGTACTTC
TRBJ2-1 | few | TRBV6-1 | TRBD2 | CASRNGGSGRNNEQFF | TGTGCCAGCAGGAATGGAGGTAGCGGGAGGAACAATGAGCAGTTCTTC
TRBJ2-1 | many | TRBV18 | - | CASSHEQFF | TGTGCCAGCTCACATGAGCAGTTCTTC
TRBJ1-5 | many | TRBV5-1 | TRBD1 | CASSPAGQGSQPQHF | TGCGCCAGCAGCCCCGCCGGACAGGGCTCTCAGCCCCAGCATTTT
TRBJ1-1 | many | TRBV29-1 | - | CSVSRDLRPEAFF | TGCAGCGTCTCCAGGGACCTCAGGCCTGAAGCTTTCTTT
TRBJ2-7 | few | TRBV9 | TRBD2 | CASSGGLALNEQYF | TGTGCCAGCAGCGGCGGACTAGCACTGAACGAGCAGTACTTC
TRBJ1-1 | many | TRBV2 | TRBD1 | CASSERTGMTEAFF | TGTGCCAGCAGTGAGAGGACAGGGATGACTGAAGCTTTCTTT
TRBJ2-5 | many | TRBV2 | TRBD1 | CASTGTGGETQYF | TGTGCCAGCACCGGGACAGGGGGAGAGACCCAGTACTTC
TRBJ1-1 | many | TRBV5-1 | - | CATAEGQDNTEAFF | TGCGCCACCGCGGAGGGGCAGGACAACACTGAAGCTTTCTTT
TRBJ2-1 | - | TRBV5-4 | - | CASSHYDASSYNEQFF | TGTGCCAGCAGCCACTACGACGCGAGCTCCTACAATGAGCAGTTCTTC
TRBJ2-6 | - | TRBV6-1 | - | CASRTQRLGANVLTF | TGTGCCAGCAGGACACAGAGACTGGGGGCCAACGTCCTGACTTTC
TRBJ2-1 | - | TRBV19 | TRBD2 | CASSDGLAVYNEQFF | TGTGCCAGTAGTGACGGACTAGCGGTGTACAATGAGCAGTTCTTC
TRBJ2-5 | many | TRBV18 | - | CASSYQGIGETQYF | TGTGCCAGCTCATATCAGGGGATCGGGGAGACCCAGTACTTC
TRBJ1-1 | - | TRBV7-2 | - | CASSLAPGDTEAFF | TGTGCCAGCAGCTTAGCGCCCGGGGACACTGAAGCTTTCTTT
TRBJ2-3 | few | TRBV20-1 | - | CSAVRDFTSTDTQYF | TGCAGTGCGGTTCGGGACTTTACTAGCACAGATACGCAGTATTTT